Listed here are 15 T cell receptor beta chains from one sample, sequenced in a study of T cells after yellow fever vaccination. From the 5' RACE reads, TCRdb called clonotypes with MiXCR, one entry per CDR3 protein. Of about 300,000 distinct CDR3 sequences listed, about 6.9% were seen once; the top ten hold over 15%. This specimen consisted of PBMCs, obtained more than 35 days after the first yellow fever vaccination. These TCRs come from a young man who received the YFV17D yellow fever vaccine.

The chain has TRBV7-2 and TRBJ1-6, with 7 bases identical to TRBD1. The CDR3 has 13 amino acids. The J segment lost 12 bases and the V segment lost 5 bases, leaving 7 bases of the junction unmatched. Germline CDR1 is SGHTA and CDR2 is FQGNSA. The CDR3 DNA follows: TGTGCCAGCAGCATGGCAGGGGGTGGACCCCTCCACTTT. Translation gives CASSMAGGGPLHF.

This clonotype was counted only a few times. DNA of the CDR3: TGCGCCAGCAGCTCCGGGACAGGGGTCCGTTTTGAGCAGTACTTC. The encoded protein is CASSSGTGVRFEQYF. The chain uses TRBV5-1 and TRBJ2-7; 10 bases align to TRBD1. Germline-derived CDR1 and CDR2 are SGHRS and YFSETQ. The length of the CDR3 is 15 residues. The ends lost 3 bases at V and 7 bases at J; junction bases unmatched: 10.

This clonotype was detected ten times or more. The rearrangement links TRBV7-3 to TRBJ1-1; D ambiguous. In germline, CDR1 is SGHTA, CDR2 FQGTGA. This CDR3 has 13 residues. The ends were cut back, 5 bases at V and 1 base at J, with 8 bases in the middle. This CDR3 reads CASSAMGNTEAFF. The CDR3 DNA sequence: TGTGCCAGCAGCGCTATGGGGAACACTGAAGCTTTCTTT.

J is TRBJ2-3 and V is TRBV6-1, with 10 bases that match TRBD1. The V and J ends lost 6 bases and 3 bases, in that order; junction bases with no gene match: 3. Germline values: CDR1 MNHNS, CDR2 SASEGT. This CDR3 comprises 14 residues. In DNA, the CDR3 is TGTGCCAGCAGGCCGGGACAGGGGACAGATACGCAGTATTTT. Translation: CASRPGQGTDTQYF.

In this sample, this clonotype turned up many times. The chain links TRBV20-1 to TRBJ1-1; D gene uncertain. The CDR3 consists of 13 residues. Trimming stripped 0 bases from V and 1 base from J, with 6 bases between. Germline V CDR1 and CDR2: DFQATT, SNEGSKA (reference sequence). CDR3 amino acids: CSARDRANTEAFF. The CDR3 nucleotides are TGCAGTGCTAGAGACAGAGCGAACACTGAAGCTTTCTTT.

This clonotype occurred many times. The V call is TRBV27, the J call TRBJ2-7, with D possibly matching TRBD1 (5 bases). From germline, CDR1 is MNHEY and CDR2 SMNVEV (reference sequence). This CDR3 contains 13 residues. V dropped 2 bases and J dropped 2 bases, with 7 bases sitting between them. The CDR3 DNA reads as TGTGCCAGCAGTTTAGCACAGGCCTACGAGCAGTACTTC. Encoded protein: CASSLAQAYEQYF.

The V call is TRBV11-2, the J call TRBJ2-5, with 11 bases fitting TRBD2. The length of the CDR3 is 19 residues. The V gene's germline CDR1 is SGHAT and CDR2 FQNNGV. The junction had 19 bases not matched to a gene; V was cut back by 5 bases and J by 5 bases. The CDR3 DNA sequence: TGTGCCAGCAGCACCCGCTGGGGGCTAGCGGGGGGAAGAGTGGAGACCCAGTACTTC. Translated: CASSTRWGLAGGRVETQYF.

A remark on this clonotype: A much larger clone lies one base from this, so it may be a read error. This chain links TRBV4-1 with TRBJ1-1; D gene ambiguous. The CDR3 sequence is 16 residues long. Germline V lookup: CDR1 MGHRA, CDR2 YSYEKL. The CDR3 is CASSQEVVNMNTESFF. Here the CDR3 DNA reads TGCGCCAGCAGCCAAGAAGTGGTAAACATGAACACTGAATCTTTCTTT.

Only a few counts were recorded for this clonotype. The V call is TRBV28, the J call TRBJ2-1; 7 nucleotides agree with TRBD1. CDR1 is MDHEN and CDR2 is SYDVKM in the germline V gene. With V trimmed by 4 bases and J by 10 bases, 10 bases remained unmatched. The CDR3 has 14 residues. The CDR3 region is CASSSPYDRVEQFF. In nucleotides, the CDR3 is TGTGCCAGCAGTTCCCCATATGACAGGGTCGAGCAGTTCTTC.

Many counts were recorded for this clonotype. The chain joins TRBV6-1 to TRBJ1-1; 8 bases fit TRBD1. Trimming at V came to 6 bases and at J to 5 bases, leaving 5 bases not matched to a gene. CDR1 is MNHNS and CDR2 is SASEGT in the germline V gene. This CDR3 is built from 13 residues. This CDR3 is CASSQGARTEAFF. The DNA for the CDR3 is TGTGCCAGCAGCCAGGGGGCAAGGACTGAAGCTTTCTTT.

This clonotype has only a few counts. The chain employs TRBV7-9 and TRBJ1-2; D unclear. The CDR3 loop spans 14 amino acids. Germline V gives CDR1 SEHNR, CDR2 FQNEAQ (reference sequence). V was trimmed by 2 bases and J by 5 bases, leaving 12 bases between them. For the CDR3, the DNA is TGTGCCAGCAGCTTAACCGGGGTTGGTTATGGCTACACCTTC. Translation gives CASSLTGVGYGYTF.

This clonotype was seen at least ten times. The chain recombines TRBV4-3 with TRBJ2-3, with 15 bases that match TRBD2. The J segment lost 2 bases and the V segment lost 1 base, leaving 4 bases of the junction unmatched. CDR3 length: 18 residues. The germline gives CDR1 LGHNA, CDR2 YSLEER. In DNA, the CDR3 is TGCGCCAGCAGCCAAGGAGGGACTAGCGGGGGGTACACAGATACGCAGTATTTT. This encodes CASSQGGTSGGYTDTQYF.

This clonotype showed up just a few times. The chain is built from TRBV5-4 and TRBJ2-1; a weak D match, TRBD1 (6 bases). This CDR3 has 12 residues. Looked up from germline, CDR1 is SGHNT and CDR2 is YYREEE (reference sequence). V was cut by 4 bases and J by 9 bases, with 11 bases left in between. The DNA of the CDR3 is TGTGCCAGCAGCCAACAGGGCCCTGAGCAGTTCTTC. Translation: CASSQQGPEQFF.

This clonotype was recorded at least ten times. This rearrangement joins TRBV5-8 to TRBJ2-7, with D perhaps TRBD1 or TRBD2 (5 bases each). The CDR3 contains 13 residues. Per the germline V gene, CDR1 is SGHTS and CDR2 is YDEGEE. Trimming removed 3 bases from V and 4 bases from J, with 11 bases in between. The CDR3 DNA follows: TGTGCCAGCAGCTGGGCAGGGAGTTACGAGCAGTACTTC. This translates into CASSWAGSYEQYF.

The DNA of the CDR3 is TGTGCCAGCAGCTTGGGGGGCTCCATGAACACTGAAGCTTTCTTT. It yields the protein CASSLGGSMNTEAFF. The chain carries TRBV7-2 and TRBJ1-1; the D gene is possibly TRBD1 (6 bases). Trimming took off 3 bases at V and 0 bases at J, with 11 bases between the two ends. Per the germline V gene, CDR1 is SGHTA and CDR2 is FQGNSA. The length of the CDR3 is 15 residues.